The rows below give T cell receptor beta chains drawn from one sample of a study of blood T cell repertoires in COVID-19. The repertoire was sequenced with immunoSEQ multiplex PCR; TCRdb's copy has only in-frame clones and lacks some. The sample has 250,000 to 300,000 clones; 88% are singletons. Sequences were obtained from peripheral blood. The receptors here all came from a woman aged 25 to 39 with COVID-19, enrolled during active disease. Each CDR3 is given with its conserved first and last residue. A D gene is named only where the DNA matches it firmly. A clone size is listed for some rows: how often the clone was seen (once, few, many), or a class if it is expanded.

CDR3aa,CDR3nt,v_gene,len,d_gene,j_gene,abundance
CASSLAVVSGANVLTF,TGCGCCAGCAGCTTGGCGGTTGTCTCTGGGGCCAACGTCCTGACTTTC,TRBV5-1,16,.,TRBJ2-6,.
CASSGTINQPQHF,TGTGCCAGTAGCGGGACAATCAATCAGCCCCAGCATTTT,TRBV19,13,.,TRBJ1-5,.
CASSSQGQPQHF,TGTGCCAGCAGTTCACAGGGTCAGCCCCAGCATTTT,TRBV28,12,.,TRBJ1-5,.
CASSGQGGTGELFF,TGTGCCAGCTCTGGACAGGGCGGCACCGGGGAGCTGTTTTTT,TRBV18,14,TRBD1,TRBJ2-2,.
CASSLNTGELFF,TGCGCCAGCAGCCTGAACACCGGGGAGCTGTTTTTT,TRBV5-1,12,.,TRBJ2-2,few
CASSLNGRSNQPQHF,TGTGCCAGCAGCTTAAATGGGCGTAGCAATCAGCCCCAGCATTTT,TRBV7-2,15,.,TRBJ1-5,.
CAWSRSNTGELFF,TGTGCCTGGAGCCGTTCGAACACCGGGGAGCTGTTTTTT,TRBV30,13,.,TRBJ2-2,.
CASRGTGTSLVYEQYF,TGTGCCAGCAGAGGAACCGGGACTAGCCTTGTATACGAGCAGTACTTC,TRBV2,16,TRBD2,TRBJ2-7,.
CASSSPTGVYGYTF,TGTGCCAGCAGTTCCCCGACAGGGGTCTATGGCTACACCTTC,TRBV28,14,TRBD1,TRBJ1-2,.
CASSEIVARETQYF,TGCGCCAGCAGTGAGATAGTAGCCCGGGAGACCCAGTACTTC,TRBV10-2,14,.,TRBJ2-5,.
CASSRKDFRGDTQYF,TGTGCCAGCAGCCGAAAGGACTTTAGAGGAGATACGCAGTATTTT,TRBV14,15,.,TRBJ2-3,.
CASRGTGRTQYF,TGTGCCAGCAGGGGGACAGGCCGGACCCAGTACTTC,TRBV12-3/TRBV12-4,12,TRBD1,TRBJ2-5,.
CASSQRPGTGSEKLFF,TGCGCCAGCAGCCAACGCCCCGGGACAGGGAGTGAAAAACTGTTTTTT,TRBV5-1,16,TRBD1,TRBJ1-4,.
CASSPDSRNTIYF,TGTGCCAGCAGCCCGGACAGTCGAAACACCATATATTTT,TRBV3-1/TRBV3-2,13,.,TRBJ1-3,.